This T cell receptor beta chain was documented in a study of blood T cell repertoires in COVID-19. Study in general: Whether acute or convalescent, the COVID-19 samples came from the United States, Italy and Spain. The analysed material was cDNA or gDNA that came from T cells, B-cell-depleted T cells, or PBMCs.

As handled by the study authors: Cell counts per sample came from amplifying reference gene primers. The repertoire was sequenced with immunoSEQ multiplex PCR; TCRdb's copy has only in-frame clones and lacks some. The V and J calls and clone size are taken from that table; D and trimming were inferred from the DNA. The data show 300,000 or so clones, about 89% seen once. A Seattle source enrolled patients during active infection and followed them longitudinally. Sequencing was done on a sample of peripheral blood. This sequence originates from a woman aged 25 to 39 with COVID-19, enrolled during active disease.

In nucleotides, the CDR3 is TGTGCCAGCAGTACATACGGGACTAGCGGGAGATATCCGACCTACAATGAGCAGTTCTTC. It specifies CASSTYGTSGRYPTYNEQFF. The V call is TRBV27, the J call TRBJ2-1, with 14 bases matching TRBD2. The V gene's germline CDR1 is MNHEY and CDR2 SMNVEV (reference sequence). CDR3 length: 20 amino acids. After removal of 5 bases from V and 2 bases from J, the junction contained 14 bases not matched to a gene.